These 15 T cell receptor beta chains were all obtained from the same sample, sequenced in a study of tumor-infiltrating lymphocytes in oesophageal squamous cell carcinoma. TCRdb called the PCR reads again in MiXCR, with one record for every CDR3 protein. This repertoire shows roughly 20,000 distinct CDR3 sequences, about 43% found once; its top ten account for around 32%. Sequenced sample: normal esophageal tissue next to the tumor. The receptors come from a female donor with esophageal squamous cell carcinoma.

This clonotype has just one count. This rearrangement joins TRBV7-9 to TRBJ2-6; D is uncertain. The DNA end is more similar to TRBJ2-1, so the J call may be wrong. Germline CDR1 and CDR2: SEHNR and FQNEAQ (reference sequence). The CDR3 extends over 11 amino acids. The CDR3 bases are TGTGCCAGCAGCTTAACAATCTGGCAGTTCTTC. Translating gives CASSLTIWQFF.

With respect to this clonotype: The CDR3 does not close with the conserved phenylalanine or tryptophan, likely indicating a read error. Because the CDR3's place on the DNA is in doubt, the DNA is left out and the CDR3 is given as listed by TCRdb. The chain joins TRBV19 to TRBJ2-1; the D segment call TRBD2 is taken from the table without a DNA check. The CDR3 length is 17 residues, termini included. In germline, CDR1 is LNHDA, CDR2 SQIVND (reference sequence). The CDR3 region is CASSMGSIRDYGYTFGS.

This chain joins TRBV7-2 and TRBJ2-3; D gene ambiguous. The CDR3 consists of 15 residues. CDR1 is SGHTA and CDR2 is FQGNSA in the germline V gene. Trimming took 0 bases from V and 2 from J, leaving 9 bases between them. CDR3 region: CASSLAGSVTDTQYF. The CDR3 DNA sequence: TGTGCCAGCAGCTTAGCCGGATCAGTCACAGATACGCAGTATTTT.

The chain employs TRBV4-3 and TRBJ2-3; possible D gene TRBD1, 6 bases. V gave up 1 base and J gave up 0 bases, with 14 bases separating them. The CDR3 is made up of 17 amino acids. In germline, CDR1 is LGHNA, CDR2 YSLEER. CDR3 DNA sequence: TGCGCCAGCAGCCAAGGTTGGACAGCTTCTAGCACAGATACGCAGTATTTT. Translated, it gives CASSQGWTASSTDTQYF.

This clonotype was recorded a few times. The rearrangement uses TRBV6-1 and TRBJ2-1; TRBD2 aligns across 8 bases. This CDR3 has 19 amino acids. V lost 6 bases to trimming and J lost 0 bases; unmatched junction nucleotides: 16. Germline V CDR1 and CDR2: MNHNS, SASEGT. As DNA, the CDR3 is TGTGCCAGCAGGGGGGGCGGGACTAGGGGTGGCGGCTCCTACAATGAGCAGTTCTTC. It yields the protein CASRGGGTRGGGSYNEQFF.

In its sample, this clonotype was seen once. This chain links TRBV11-2 with TRBJ2-1; no reliable D call. The CDR3 covers 13 residues. Germline CDR1 is SGHAT and CDR2 is FQNNGV. The V end was cut by 1 base, the J end by 11 bases, with 12 bases between. As DNA, the CDR3 is TGTGCCAGCAGCTTAGGTGGTAGCCCTAAGCAGTTCTTC. Residues: CASSLGGSPKQFF.

The J gene is TRBJ2-3, the V gene TRBV7-6, with D tentatively TRBD1 or TRBD2 (5 bases each). Between the trimmed V and J ends, which lost 1 base and 3 bases, there was a span of 14 bases. Germline loops: CDR1 SGHVS, CDR2 FNYEAQ. The CDR3 is 16 residues long. The CDR3 DNA follows: TGTGCCAGCAGCTTAGTCGCGAGGGGATTAACAGATACGCAGTATTTT. Encoded protein: CASSLVARGLTDTQYF.

This clonotype was detected only a few times. The final CDR3 position lacks the conserved phenylalanine or tryptophan, pointing to a likely read error. The DNA is omitted, as the CDR3 cannot be located on it reliably, and the CDR3 follows TCRdb's listing. The chain carries TRBV6-1 and TRBJ2-1; the table's TRBD1 call for D was not verified on the DNA. Germline V gene sequence: CDR1 MNHNS, CDR2 SASEGT. The CDR3 spans 16 residues, counting both ends. CDR3 sequence: CASRPGQPAYGYTFGS.

In the case of this clonotype: This could be a read error, since a much larger clone is one nucleotide away. The V gene is TRBV7-6, the J gene TRBJ1-6; D remains ambiguous. The J call could be wrong; TRBJ1-5 is a better fit for the DNA end. The CDR3 is 12 amino acids. Germline values: CDR1 SGHVS, CDR2 FNYEAQ. The CDR3 loop is CVSSDGGQPQHF. As DNA, the CDR3 is TGTGTCAGCAGCGACGGTGGTCAGCCCCAGCATTTT.

The table lists this clonotype with a few counts. The V call is TRBV30, the J call TRBJ2-6, with 12 bases that match TRBD1. This CDR3 has 17 amino acids. V dropped 7 bases and J dropped 4; count of bases not matched to a gene: 11. Germline values: CDR1 GTSNPN, CDR2 SVGIG (reference sequence). CDR3 amino acids: CASFPGQGADGANVLTF. The DNA for the CDR3 is TGTGCCTCTTTCCCGGGACAGGGGGCAGACGGGGCCAACGTCCTGACTTTC.

About this clonotype itself: The CDR3 end shows no conserved phenylalanine or tryptophan, and so a read error is likely. This chain uses TRBV4-1 with TRBJ1-3; D is unclear. The V gene's germline CDR1 is MGHRA and CDR2 YSYEKL. This CDR3 region has 13 residues. Deletions cut 4 bases from V and 2 bases from J, with 6 bases between. The CDR3 reads CASSLTAGNTIYV. The CDR3 region has the DNA TGCGCCAGCAGCCTGACTGCTGGAAACACCATATATGTT.

The genes are TRBV7-2 and TRBJ2-1; 10 bases are shared with TRBD2. This CDR3 is 15 amino acids long. The V gene's germline CDR1 is SGHTA and CDR2 FQGNSA. V shed 4 bases and J 8 bases; nucleotides not matched to a gene: 8. CDR3 amino acids: CASSYKREGRYEQFF. In nucleotides, the CDR3 is TGTGCCAGCAGCTACAAGCGGGAGGGCCGTTATGAGCAGTTCTTC.

The table lists this clonotype with many counts. The chain recombines TRBV5-4 with TRBJ2-3, with TRBD2 matching over 8 bases. V dropped 3 bases and J dropped 3; count of bases not matched to a gene: 9. Looked up from germline, CDR1 is SGHNT and CDR2 is YYREEE (reference sequence). The CDR3 is 16 amino acids. CDR3 nucleotide sequence: TGTGCCAGCAGCTCGACCGGGAGGGGAGGGACAGATACGCAGTATTTT. Amino acid sequence: CASSSTGRGGTDTQYF. Supplemented by reference TRBV5-4 and TRBJ2-3, the full variable domain reads ETGVTQSPTHLIKTRGQQVTLRCSSQSGHNTVSWYQQALGQGPQFIFQYYREEENGRGNFPPRFSGLQFPNYSSELNVNALELDDSALYLCASSSTGRGGTDTQYFGPGTRLTVL.

V gene TRBV7-6 combines with J gene TRBJ2-4, with 9 bases that match TRBD1. The J call is uncertain, as TRBJ2-7 better fits the DNA end. The CDR3 has 17 amino acids. CDR1 is SGHVS and CDR2 is FNYEAQ in the germline V gene. DNA for the CDR3: TGTGCCAGCAGCTTAATGTCGGGACAGGGACCAGCCTACGAGCAGTACTTC. Encoded protein: CASSLMSGQGPAYEQYF.

This clonotype was seen once. The conserved phenylalanine or tryptophan is not found at the CDR3 terminus, so this likely reflects a read error. It is unclear where the CDR3 begins or ends on the DNA, so no DNA is shown, and the CDR3 is as TCRdb lists it. This chain uses TRBV7-3 with TRBJ2-3; the D segment call TRBD1 is taken from the table without a DNA check. Inclusive of both ends, the CDR3 amounts to 16 amino acids. Germline CDR1 SGHTA, CDR2 FQGTGA. The CDR3 sequence: CASSLTQGENEQYFGP.